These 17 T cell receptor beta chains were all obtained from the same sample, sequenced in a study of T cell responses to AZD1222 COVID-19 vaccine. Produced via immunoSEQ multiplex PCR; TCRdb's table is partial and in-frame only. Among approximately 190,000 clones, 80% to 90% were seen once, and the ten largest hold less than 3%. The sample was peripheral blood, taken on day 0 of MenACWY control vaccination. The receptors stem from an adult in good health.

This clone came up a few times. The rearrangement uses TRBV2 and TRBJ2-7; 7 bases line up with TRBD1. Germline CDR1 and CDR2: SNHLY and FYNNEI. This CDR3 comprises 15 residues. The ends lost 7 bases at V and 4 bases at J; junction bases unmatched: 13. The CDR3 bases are TGTGCCAGCAAGGACAGGAGCCTCATGCCGTACGAGCAGTACTTC. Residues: CASKDRSLMPYEQYF.

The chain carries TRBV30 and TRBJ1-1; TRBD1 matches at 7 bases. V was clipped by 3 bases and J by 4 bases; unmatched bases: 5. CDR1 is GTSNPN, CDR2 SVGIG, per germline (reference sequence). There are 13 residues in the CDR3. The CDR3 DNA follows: TGTGCCTGGAGCCCGACAGGGCCCACTGAAGCTTTCTTT. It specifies CAWSPTGPTEAFF.

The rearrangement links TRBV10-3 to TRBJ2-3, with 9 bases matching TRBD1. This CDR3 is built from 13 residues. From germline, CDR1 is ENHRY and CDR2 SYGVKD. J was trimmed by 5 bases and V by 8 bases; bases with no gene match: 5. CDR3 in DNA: TGTGCCATCCGGGACAGGGAGCAAGATACGCAGTATTTT. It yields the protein CAIRDREQDTQYF.

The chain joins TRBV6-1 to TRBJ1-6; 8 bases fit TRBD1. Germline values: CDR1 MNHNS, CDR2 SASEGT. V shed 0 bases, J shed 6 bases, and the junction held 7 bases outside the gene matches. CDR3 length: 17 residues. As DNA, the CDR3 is TGTGCCAGCAGTGAAGCGGCAGGGGGCTCTTTTAATTCACCCCTCCACTTT. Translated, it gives CASSEAAGGSFNSPLHF.

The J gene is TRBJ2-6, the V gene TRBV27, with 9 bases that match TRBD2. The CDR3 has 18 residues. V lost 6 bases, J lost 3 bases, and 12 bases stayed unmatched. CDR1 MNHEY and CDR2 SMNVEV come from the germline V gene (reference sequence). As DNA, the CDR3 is TGTGCCAGCAGAGAAGTAGCGGGAGAGTCGTTTGGGGCCAACGTCCTGACTTTC. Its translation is CASREVAGESFGANVLTF.

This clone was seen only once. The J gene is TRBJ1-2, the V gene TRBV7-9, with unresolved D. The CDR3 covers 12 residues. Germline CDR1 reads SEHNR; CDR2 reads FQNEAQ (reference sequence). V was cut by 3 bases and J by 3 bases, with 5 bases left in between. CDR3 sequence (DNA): TGTGCCAGCAGCTTCTCTGACTATGGCTACACCTTC. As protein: CASSFSDYGYTF.

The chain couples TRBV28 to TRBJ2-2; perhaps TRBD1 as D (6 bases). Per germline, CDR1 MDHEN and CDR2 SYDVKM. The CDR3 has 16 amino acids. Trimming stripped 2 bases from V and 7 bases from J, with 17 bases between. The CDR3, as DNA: TGTGCCAGCAGTTTAACAGGGACCCCTCGAAGCGGGGAGCTGTTTTTT. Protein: CASSLTGTPRSGELFF.

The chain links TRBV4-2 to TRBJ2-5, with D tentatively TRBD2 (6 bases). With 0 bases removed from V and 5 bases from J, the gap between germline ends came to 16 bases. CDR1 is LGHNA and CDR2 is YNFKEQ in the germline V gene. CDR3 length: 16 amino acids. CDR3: CASSQEGGAVEETQYF. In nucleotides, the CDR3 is TGTGCCAGCAGCCAAGAAGGCGGGGCGGTTGAGGAGACCCAGTACTTC.

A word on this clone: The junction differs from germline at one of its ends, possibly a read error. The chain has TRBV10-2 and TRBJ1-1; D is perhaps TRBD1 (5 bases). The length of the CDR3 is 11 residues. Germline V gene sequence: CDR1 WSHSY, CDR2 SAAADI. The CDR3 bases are TGCGCCAGCCGTGATGGGGGTGAAGCTTTCTTT. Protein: CASRDGGEAFF.

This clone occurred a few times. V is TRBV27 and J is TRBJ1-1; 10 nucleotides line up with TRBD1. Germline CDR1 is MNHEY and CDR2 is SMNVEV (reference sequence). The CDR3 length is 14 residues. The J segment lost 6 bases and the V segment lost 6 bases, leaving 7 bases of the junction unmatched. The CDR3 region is CASRPLGQGAEAFF. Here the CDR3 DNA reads TGTGCCAGCAGGCCTCTCGGACAGGGGGCTGAAGCTTTCTTT.

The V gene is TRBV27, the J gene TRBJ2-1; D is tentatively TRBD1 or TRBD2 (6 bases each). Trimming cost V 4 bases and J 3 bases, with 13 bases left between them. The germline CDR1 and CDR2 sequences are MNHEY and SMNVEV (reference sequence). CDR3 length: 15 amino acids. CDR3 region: CASSSGALIYNEQFF. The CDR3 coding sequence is TGTGCCAGCAGTTCGGGGGCCTTAATCTACAATGAGCAGTTCTTC.

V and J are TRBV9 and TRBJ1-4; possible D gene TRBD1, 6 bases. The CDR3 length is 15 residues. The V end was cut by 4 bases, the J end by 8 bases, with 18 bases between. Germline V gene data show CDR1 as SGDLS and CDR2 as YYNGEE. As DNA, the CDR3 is TGTGCCAGCAGCCAAGAGGGACATTCGGGCGAAAAACTGTTTTTT. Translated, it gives CASSQEGHSGEKLFF. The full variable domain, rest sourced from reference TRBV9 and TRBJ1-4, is DSGVTQTPKHLITATGQRVTLRCSPRSGDLSVYWYQQSLDQGLQFLIQYYNGEERAKGNILERFSAQQFPDLHSELNLSSLELGDSALYFCASSQEGHSGEKLFFGSGTQLSVL.

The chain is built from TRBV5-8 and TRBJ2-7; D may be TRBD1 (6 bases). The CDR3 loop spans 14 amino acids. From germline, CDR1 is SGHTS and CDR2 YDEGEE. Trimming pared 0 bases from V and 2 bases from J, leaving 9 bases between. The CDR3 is CASSLGDITYEQYF. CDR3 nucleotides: TGTGCCAGCAGCTTGGGGGACATAACCTACGAGCAGTACTTC.

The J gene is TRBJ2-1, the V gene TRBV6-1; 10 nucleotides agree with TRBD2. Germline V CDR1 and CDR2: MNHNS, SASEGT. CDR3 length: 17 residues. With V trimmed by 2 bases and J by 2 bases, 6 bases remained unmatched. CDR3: CASSELAGELAYNEQFF. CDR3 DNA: TGTGCCAGCAGTGAACTAGCGGGAGAACTGGCCTACAATGAGCAGTTCTTC.

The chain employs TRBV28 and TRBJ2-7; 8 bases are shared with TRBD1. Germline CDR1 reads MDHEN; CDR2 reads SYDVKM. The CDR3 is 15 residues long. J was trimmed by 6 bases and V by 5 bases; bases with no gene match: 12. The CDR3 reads CASSPRGTGGGEQYF. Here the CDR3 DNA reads TGTGCCAGCAGTCCTCGCGGGACAGGTGGTGGCGAGCAGTACTTC.

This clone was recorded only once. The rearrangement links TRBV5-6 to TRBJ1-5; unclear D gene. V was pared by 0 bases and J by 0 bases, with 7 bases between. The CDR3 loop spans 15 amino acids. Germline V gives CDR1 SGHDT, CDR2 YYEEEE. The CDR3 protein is CASSLGASSNQPQHF. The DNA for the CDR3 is TGTGCCAGCAGCTTGGGAGCGTCTAGCAATCAGCCCCAGCATTTT.

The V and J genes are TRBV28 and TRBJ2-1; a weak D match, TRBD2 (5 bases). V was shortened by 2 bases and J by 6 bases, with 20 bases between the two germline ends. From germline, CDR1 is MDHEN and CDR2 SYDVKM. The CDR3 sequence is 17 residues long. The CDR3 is CASSLPPDSGLGNEQFF. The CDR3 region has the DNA TGTGCCAGCAGTTTACCCCCGGACTCGGGCCTTGGCAATGAGCAGTTCTTC.